Here is one TCR beta chain with its context. CDR1 and CDR2 (germline): SGHNT, YYREEE (reference sequence). The V end lost 0 bases, the J end lost 3 bases, and 9 bases lay between the germline ends. CDR3 length equals 14 residues. This record belongs to a study of neoadjuvant anti-PD-1 for oral cavity cancer. Patients had newly diagnosed, untreated stage II-IVA oral cavity squamous cell carcinoma. Analysis of PBMCs was direct, with no culture step. Using immunoSEQ multiplex PCR, the repertoire was profiled, and TCRdb retains in-frame clones only, with some absent. The sample yields some 71,000 clones, 65% to 85% seen once.

The chain uses TRBV5-4 and TRBJ1-1; D remains unclear. Sequences were derived from PBMCs, sampled before nivolumab (anti-PD-1) treatment. The origin of this receptor is a person aged 35-79 years with oral cavity squamous cell carcinoma. In DNA, the CDR3 is TGTGCCAGCAGCTTGGGGGCTAGTCACACTGAAGCTTTCTTT. Amino acids: CASSLGASHTEAFF.